The entry below describes one TCR beta chain. The sample holds a few counts of this clonotype. This clone's antigen is unknown. The sample holds no much larger clone one base away, and base qualities are not on file. This sample is drawn from a study of post-analysis software for immune sequencing data (dated by TCRdb to about 2015). At the level of the whole study: Disease courses on record covered relapsing-remitting, secondary progressive and progressive-relapsing multiple sclerosis, though some patients had no subtype annotation. Patient repertoires were compared against over ten previously published healthy control repertoires from donors aged roughly 6 to 28 years. A subset of samples was prepared in parallel using single-end sample barcoding, then pooled and co-amplified after Illumina adapter ligation. The full study reports these points: Strong co-clustering of samples prepared in the same batch was shown by direct clustering with F measure, prompting a batch-effect correction. Several TRBV segments, including TRBV5-6, TRBV5-1 and TRBV20-1, were significantly more frequent in patients than controls. The control group was slightly older than the multiple sclerosis patient group. Normalized Chao1 diversity was significantly lower in multiple sclerosis patients than controls, suggesting substantial peripheral T-cell clonal expansion.

The library came from PCR. The sequencer was an Illumina HiSeq 2500. To reduce PCR and sequencing biases, unique molecular identifiers were incorporated into the TCR beta cDNA libraries. Per 1 to 10 million input T cells, some 500,000 cDNA molecules were obtained, such that each molecule approximated one T cell. Patient libraries were prepared and sequenced with the same protocol used for the earlier healthy control dataset. Within a given batch, samples were prepared together, multiplexed and sequenced on the same HiSeq lane. As for the authors' bioinformatics: MIGEC handled the raw barcoded reads, throwing out single-read molecular identifier groups before consensus assembly and CDR3 extraction. VDJtools was used for post-analysis of the clonotype tables, with diversity normalized by down-sampling every dataset to the smallest sample size. In repertoire overlap clustering, CDR3 amino acid sequences, but not nucleotide sequences, were matched to correct batch-related cross-sample contamination. TCRdb itself trimmed the public reads at Q25 with fastp, ran MiXCR and retained productive beta chains. Identical CDR3 protein sequences are pooled into one entry, listed with their most common genes and DNA. What appears here as the V and J calls and clone size reflects TCRdb's work, not the paper's. The sample table records 650,000 to 850,000 distinct CDR3 sequences; approximately 44% of these occur just once. The ten largest clones represent roughly 4.4% of the sample.

From its cysteine to its phenylalanine, the CDR3 spans 14 amino acids. The DNA shown is the 42-base CDR3, in frame from base 1. After removal of 3 bases from V and 4 bases from J, the junction retains 8 bases not matched to a gene. The germline V gene provides CDR1 SQVTM and CDR2 ANQGSEA. To demonstrate the VDJtools post-analysis software, the study profiled TCR beta repertoires from the peripheral blood of about 13 young patients with multiple sclerosis. The multiple sclerosis patients were children and adolescents ranging in age from roughly 6 to 15 years. The sequence is built from TRBV29-1 and TRBJ1-2, and 7 junction bases match TRBD1. The sequence derives from a girl aged 5-17 years with multiple sclerosis. Sequencing was carried out using blood. The CDR3 corresponds to CSVEPDRDSYGYTF. In nucleotide form, the sequence is TGCAGCGTTGAGCCCGACAGGGACAGCTATGGCTACACCTTC.